The 18 T cell receptor beta chains reported below all come from one sample, sequenced in a study of cytomegalovirus exposure and HLA in healthy donors (dated by TCRdb to about 2017). The method behind the library was the immunoSEQ multiplex PCR assay. The multiplex PCR relied on a mix of 60 forward primers for TCR Vbeta segments and 13 reverse primers for TCR Jbeta segments. The immuneACCESS repertoire file appears here via TCRdb, limited to in-frame rearrangements. These files lack a portion of the clones; in checked studies, under half of the deficit traces to unresolved V genes, and the cause of the others is not known. For this sample there are fewer than 250,000 clones; about 87% appear just once. The top ten constitute more than 1.5% of the sample. The sequenced sample consisted of PBMCs. These receptors were collected from a young woman in good health and CMV-seronegative.

The chain is built from TRBV27 and TRBJ2-1, with 12 bases fitting TRBD2. Germline V CDR1 and CDR2: MNHEY, SMNVEV (reference sequence). This CDR3 comprises 14 residues. The V segment lost 6 bases and the J segment 6 bases; nucleotides outside the gene matches: 3. The CDR3 here is CASRLAGGRNEQFF. The CDR3 DNA sequence: TGTGCCAGCAGGCTAGCGGGGGGGCGCAATGAGCAGTTCTTC.

V usage is TRBV29-1 and J usage is TRBJ1-1; D remains unclear. The length of the CDR3 is 13 residues. CDR1 and CDR2 from the germline V gene are SQVTM and ANQGSEA. Trimming pared 4 bases from V and 0 bases from J, leaving 9 bases between. CDR3 coding DNA: TGCAGCGTTGCTCCCCTAATGAACACTGAAGCTTTCTTT. Amino acids: CSVAPLMNTEAFF.

The chain links TRBV5-1 to TRBJ2-3, with D possibly TRBD2 on 6 matching bases. The CDR3 covers 17 residues. Trimming shortened V by 4 bases and J by 1 base, and 19 bases separated the two germline ends. Germline V gene sequence: CDR1 SGHRS, CDR2 YFSETQ. The CDR3 here is CASSLLIRGFGTDTQYF. DNA for the CDR3: TGCGCCAGCAGCCTACTGATACGGGGGTTTGGCACAGATACGCAGTATTTT.

This chain links TRBV4-3 with TRBJ2-3; TRBD2 aligns across 9 bases. The length of the CDR3 is 17 residues. Germline lookup yields CDR1 LGHNA and CDR2 YSLEER. After removal of 3 bases from V and 4 bases from J, the junction contained 11 bases not matched to a gene. CDR3 protein: CASSQASSGTGADTQYF. The CDR3 nucleotides are TGCGCCAGCAGCCAGGCCTCTAGCGGGACGGGCGCAGATACGCAGTATTTT.

The chain links TRBV12-5 to TRBJ2-3; 11 bases fit TRBD2. This CDR3 is built from 16 residues. The V and J ends lost 5 bases and 0 bases, in that order; junction bases with no gene match: 4. Looked up from germline, CDR1 is LGHNT and CDR2 is FRNRAP. CDR3 coding DNA: TGTGCTAGTGGTACCCGGACTAGCGGGAGCACAGATACGCAGTATTTT. This encodes CASGTRTSGSTDTQYF.

The chain recombines TRBV28 with TRBJ1-6, with 8 nucleotides matching TRBD1. V dropped 4 bases and J dropped 11; count of bases not matched to a gene: 10. The germline gives CDR1 MDHEN, CDR2 SYDVKM. The CDR3 extends over 15 amino acids. CDR3 loop: CASSSQGAQGAPLHF. The CDR3 bases are TGTGCCAGCAGTTCCCAGGGGGCGCAGGGAGCACCCCTCCACTTT. The full variable domain, in which reference TRBV28 and TRBJ1-6 provide the parts outside the CDR3, is DVKVTQSSRYLVKRTGEKVFLECVQDMDHENMFWYRQDPGLGLRLIYFSYDVKMKEKGDIPEGYSVSREKKERFSLILESASTNQTSMYLCASSSQGAQGAPLHFGNGTRLTVT.

V gene TRBV7-9 combines with J gene TRBJ2-5; TRBD1 matches 10 bases. The V segment lost 5 bases and the J segment 4 bases; nucleotides outside the gene matches: 7. Germline CDR1 and CDR2: SEHNR and FQNEAQ (reference sequence). The CDR3 consists of 15 residues. CDR3 residues: CASSPGTGVRETQYF. As DNA, the CDR3 is TGTGCCAGCAGCCCCGGGACAGGGGTCCGAGAGACCCAGTACTTC.

This clone was recorded only once. The rearrangement uses TRBV30 and TRBJ2-5, with D possibly being TRBD2 (5 bases). TRBJ2-7 explains the end of the DNA better; the J call may be wrong. Germline V CDR1 and CDR2: GTSNPN, SVGIG (reference sequence). The CDR3 runs 14 residues. In nucleotides, the CDR3 is TGTGCCTGGAGTCAAGAGGGTATCGGGTACGAGCAGTACTTC. Its translation: CAWSQEGIGYEQYF.

This clone was counted a single time. CDR3 bases: TGCGCCAGCAGCTCCGGGACAGGCAATAACTATGGCTACACCTTC. Its protein is CASSSGTGNNYGYTF. The rearrangement joins TRBV5-1 to TRBJ1-2, with TRBD1 identical over 8 bases. The CDR3 runs 15 residues. Losses at the gene ends were 3 bases for V and 1 base for J; bases not matched to a gene: 5. The germline V gene has CDR1 SGHRS and CDR2 YFSETQ.

The chain uses TRBV4-1 and TRBJ1-2; D might be TRBD1 (6 bases). Germline-derived CDR1 and CDR2 are MGHRA and YSYEKL. The germline V and J ends were trimmed by 0 bases and 3 bases, with 14 bases remaining between them. The CDR3 loop spans 16 amino acids. The CDR3 nucleotides read TGCGCCAGCAGCCAAGATCGGGGGGCGCCGGACTATGGCTACACCTTC. This sequence encodes CASSQDRGAPDYGYTF.

The CDR3 sequence is CASSFGGRGKRDWGYTF. In DNA form, the CDR3 reads TGTGCCAGCAGCTTTGGAGGACGCGGGAAACGGGACTGGGGCTACACCTTC. The chain recombines TRBV11-3 with TRBJ1-2, with a possible D match to TRBD1 (5 bases). Germline-derived CDR1 and CDR2 are SGHNT and YENEEA. V shed 3 bases and J shed 8 bases, with 25 bases lying between them. CDR3 length equals 17 residues.

The V call is TRBV6-1, the J call TRBJ2-5; 7 positions match TRBD1. Germline V gene lookup returns CDR1 MNHNS and CDR2 SASEGT. The J segment lost 2 bases and the V segment lost 8 bases, leaving 8 bases of the junction unmatched. The CDR3 has 14 amino acids. The CDR3 sequence is CASESGTAQETQYF. Written as DNA, the CDR3 is TGTGCCAGCGAGTCCGGGACAGCACAAGAGACCCAGTACTTC.

In DNA, the CDR3 is TGCGCCAGCAGCTTACCGACAGCCTCTAACCCCTACGAGCAGTACTTC. It yields the protein CASSLPTASNPYEQYF. The chain has TRBV5-1 and TRBJ2-7; D might be TRBD1 (5 bases). Germline CDR1 reads SGHRS; CDR2 reads YFSETQ. V shed 2 bases and J shed 2 bases, with 17 bases lying between them. CDR3 length: 16 residues.

The V call is TRBV19, the J call TRBJ1-5, with a tentative D call TRBD1 (5 bases). The V end was cut by 3 bases, the J end by 7 bases, with 10 bases between. Germline CDR1 is LNHDA and CDR2 is SQIVND (reference sequence). This CDR3 spans 13 amino acids. This CDR3 is CASSIRARQPQHF. CDR3 in DNA: TGTGCCAGTAGTATCAGGGCCCGGCAGCCCCAGCATTTT.

CDR3 protein: CASRPGTGVYEQYF. CDR3 DNA sequence: TGTGCCAGCAGGCCCGGGACAGGGGTCTACGAGCAGTACTTC. This chain links TRBV2 with TRBJ2-5; TRBD1 matches 10 bases. TRBJ2-7 matches the DNA end more closely, so the J call is doubtful. The CDR3 consists of 14 residues. CDR1 and CDR2 (germline): SNHLY, FYNNEI.

The V call is TRBV5-4, the J call TRBJ2-2; maybe TRBD2 (7 bases). The CDR3 loop spans 15 amino acids. Trimming removed 4 bases at V and 7 bases at J, with 17 bases between. Germline CDR1 SGHNT, CDR2 YYREEE (reference sequence). The CDR3 is CASSTERGANGELFF. The CDR3 DNA reads as TGTGCCAGCAGCACTGAACGGGGGGCAAACGGGGAGCTGTTTTTT. Using reference TRBV5-4 and TRBJ2-2 for the parts outside the CDR3, the full variable domain is ETGVTQSPTHLIKTRGQQVTLRCSSQSGHNTVSWYQQALGQGPQFIFQYYREEENGRGNFPPRFSGLQFPNYSSELNVNALELDDSALYLCASSTERGANGELFFGEGSRLTVL.

The chain has TRBV28 and TRBJ2-1; 8 bases match TRBD2. This CDR3 spans 13 amino acids. Unmatched junction bases numbered 6, after V lost 8 bases and J lost 6 bases. Per germline, CDR1 MDHEN and CDR2 SYDVKM. The CDR3 DNA reads TGTGCCAGCTGCGGGACTAGGACCAATGAGCAGTTCTTC. It translates to CASCGTRTNEQFF.

To note about this clone: Sequence at one end of the junction differs from germline and may be a read error. The chain has TRBV4-1 and TRBJ2-1; 10 positions match TRBD1. The CDR3 has 12 residues. Germline CDR1 reads MGHRA; CDR2 reads YSYEKL. CDR3 residues: CASSHRDRGGLF. The DNA for the CDR3 is TGCGCCAGCAGCCACCGGGACAGGGGAGGACTCTTC.